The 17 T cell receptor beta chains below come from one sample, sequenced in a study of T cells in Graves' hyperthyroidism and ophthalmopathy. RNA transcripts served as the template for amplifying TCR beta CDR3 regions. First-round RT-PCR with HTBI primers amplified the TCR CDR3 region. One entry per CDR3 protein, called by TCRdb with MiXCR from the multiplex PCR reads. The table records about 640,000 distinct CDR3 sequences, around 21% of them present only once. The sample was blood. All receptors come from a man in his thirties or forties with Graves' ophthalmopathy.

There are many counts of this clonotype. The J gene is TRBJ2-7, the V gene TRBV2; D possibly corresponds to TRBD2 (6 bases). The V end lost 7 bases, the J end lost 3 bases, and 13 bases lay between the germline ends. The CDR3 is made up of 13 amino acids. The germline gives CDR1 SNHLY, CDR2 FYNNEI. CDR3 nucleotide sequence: TGTGCCAGCACGGGGACTCCGATCTACGAGCAGTACTTC. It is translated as CASTGTPIYEQYF.

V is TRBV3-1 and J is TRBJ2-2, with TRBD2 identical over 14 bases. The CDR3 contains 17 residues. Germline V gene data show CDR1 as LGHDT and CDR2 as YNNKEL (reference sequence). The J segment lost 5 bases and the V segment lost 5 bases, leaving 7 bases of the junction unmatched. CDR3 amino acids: CASSARGLAGVTGELFF. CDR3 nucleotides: TGTGCCAGCAGCGCCCGGGGACTAGCGGGAGTGACCGGGGAGCTGTTTTTT.

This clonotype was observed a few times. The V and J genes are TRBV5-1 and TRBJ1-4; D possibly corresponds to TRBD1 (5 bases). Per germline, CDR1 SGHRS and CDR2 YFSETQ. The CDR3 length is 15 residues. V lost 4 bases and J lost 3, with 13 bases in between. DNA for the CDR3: TGCGCCAGCAGCCCAGACAGTGGAGCTAATGAAAAACTGTTTTTT. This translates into CASSPDSGANEKLFF.

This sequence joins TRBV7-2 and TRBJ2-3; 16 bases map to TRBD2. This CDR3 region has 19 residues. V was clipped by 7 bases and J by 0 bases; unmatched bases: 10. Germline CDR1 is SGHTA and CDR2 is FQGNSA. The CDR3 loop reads CASTSGGLAGGISTDTQYF. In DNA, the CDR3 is TGTGCCAGCACTTCTGGGGGACTAGCGGGAGGGATTAGCACAGATACGCAGTATTTT.

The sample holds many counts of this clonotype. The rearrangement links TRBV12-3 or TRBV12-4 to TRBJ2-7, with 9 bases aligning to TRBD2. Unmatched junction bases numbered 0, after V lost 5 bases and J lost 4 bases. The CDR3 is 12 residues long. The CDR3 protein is CASSTSGYEQYF. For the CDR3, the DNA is TGTGCCAGCAGTACTAGCGGGTACGAGCAGTACTTC.

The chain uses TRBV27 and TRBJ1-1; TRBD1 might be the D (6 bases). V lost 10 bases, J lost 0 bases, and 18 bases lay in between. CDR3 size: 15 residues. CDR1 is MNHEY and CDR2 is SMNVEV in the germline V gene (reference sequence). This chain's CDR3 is CATSRQGQMNTEAFF. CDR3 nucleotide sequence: TGTGCCACCAGCCGCCAGGGACAAATGAACACTGAAGCTTTCTTT.

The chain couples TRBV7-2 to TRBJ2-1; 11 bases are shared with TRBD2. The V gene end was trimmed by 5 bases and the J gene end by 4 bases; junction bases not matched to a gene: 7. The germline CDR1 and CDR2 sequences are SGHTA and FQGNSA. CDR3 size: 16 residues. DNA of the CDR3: TGTGCCAGCAGCCGAACCGGGACTAGCGGATACAATGAGCAGTTCTTC. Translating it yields CASSRTGTSGYNEQFF.

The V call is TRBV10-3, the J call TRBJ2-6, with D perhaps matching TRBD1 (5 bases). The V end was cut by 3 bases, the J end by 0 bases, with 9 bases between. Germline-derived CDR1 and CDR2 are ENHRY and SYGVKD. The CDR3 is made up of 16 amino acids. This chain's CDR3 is CAISEQVTSGANVLTF. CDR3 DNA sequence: TGTGCCATCAGTGAACAGGTGACCTCTGGGGCCAACGTCCTGACTTTC.

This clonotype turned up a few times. The CDR3 region has the DNA TGCAGTGCCCCCGGACTAGGTCCCACAGATACGCAGTATTTT. Amino acid sequence: CSAPGLGPTDTQYF. The V and J genes are TRBV20-1 and TRBJ2-3; the match to TRBD2 covers 7 bases. There are 14 residues in the CDR3. Germline lookup yields CDR1 DFQATT and CDR2 SNEGSKA (reference sequence). V was pared by 6 bases and J by 2 bases, with 8 bases of the junction left unmatched.

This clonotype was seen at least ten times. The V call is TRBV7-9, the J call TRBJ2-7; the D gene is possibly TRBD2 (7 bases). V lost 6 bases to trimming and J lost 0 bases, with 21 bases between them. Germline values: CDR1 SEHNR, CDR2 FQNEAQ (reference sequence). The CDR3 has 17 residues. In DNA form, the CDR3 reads TGTGCCAGCAGATGCCTAAGAGAGGGGGGGAGCTCCTACGAGCAGTACTTC. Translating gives CASRCLREGGSSYEQYF.

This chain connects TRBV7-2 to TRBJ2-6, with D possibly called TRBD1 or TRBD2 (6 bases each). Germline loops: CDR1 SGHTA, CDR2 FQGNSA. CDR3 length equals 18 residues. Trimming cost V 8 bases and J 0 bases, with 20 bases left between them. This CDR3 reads CASREGGVPISGANVLTF. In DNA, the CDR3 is TGTGCCAGCCGCGAGGGGGGTGTCCCCATCTCTGGGGCCAACGTCCTGACTTTC.

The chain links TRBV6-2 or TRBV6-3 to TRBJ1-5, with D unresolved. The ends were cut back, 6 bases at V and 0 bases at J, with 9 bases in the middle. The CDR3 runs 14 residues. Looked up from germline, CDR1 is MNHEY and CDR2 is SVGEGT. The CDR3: CASSYGISNQPQHF. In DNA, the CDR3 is TGTGCCAGCAGCTATGGAATTAGCAATCAGCCCCAGCATTTT.

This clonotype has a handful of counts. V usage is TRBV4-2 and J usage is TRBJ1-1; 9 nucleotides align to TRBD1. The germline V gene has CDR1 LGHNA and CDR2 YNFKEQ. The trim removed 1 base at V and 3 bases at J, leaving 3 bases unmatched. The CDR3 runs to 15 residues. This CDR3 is CASSQGGTGHTEAFF. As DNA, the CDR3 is TGTGCCAGCAGCCAAGGGGGGACAGGGCACACTGAAGCTTTCTTT.

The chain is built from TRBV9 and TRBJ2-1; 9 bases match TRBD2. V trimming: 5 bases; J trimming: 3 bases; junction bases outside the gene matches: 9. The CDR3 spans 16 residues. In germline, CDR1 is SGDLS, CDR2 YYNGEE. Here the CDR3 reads CASSALTSGHYNEQFF. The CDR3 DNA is TGTGCCAGCAGTGCGCTAACTAGCGGGCACTACAATGAGCAGTTCTTC.

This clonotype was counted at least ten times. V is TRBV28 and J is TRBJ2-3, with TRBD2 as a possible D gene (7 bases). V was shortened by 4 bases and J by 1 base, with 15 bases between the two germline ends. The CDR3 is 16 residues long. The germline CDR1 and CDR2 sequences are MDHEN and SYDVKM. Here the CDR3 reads CASSSGASGRTDTQYF. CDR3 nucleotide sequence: TGTGCCAGCAGTTCAGGGGCTAGCGGCCGCACAGATACGCAGTATTTT.

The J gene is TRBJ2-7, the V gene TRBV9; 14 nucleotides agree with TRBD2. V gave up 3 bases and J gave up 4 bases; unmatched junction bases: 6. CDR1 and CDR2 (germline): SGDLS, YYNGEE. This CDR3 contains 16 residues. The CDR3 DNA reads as TGTGCCAGCAGCGCACGACTAGCGGGAGGGTCATACGAGCAGTACTTC. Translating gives CASSARLAGGSYEQYF.

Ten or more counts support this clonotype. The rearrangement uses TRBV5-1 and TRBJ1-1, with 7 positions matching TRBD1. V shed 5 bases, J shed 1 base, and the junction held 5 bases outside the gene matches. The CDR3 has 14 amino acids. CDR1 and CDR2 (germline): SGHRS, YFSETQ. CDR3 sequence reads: CASRVTGKNTEAFF. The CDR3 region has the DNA TGCGCCAGCAGAGTGACAGGGAAGAACACTGAAGCTTTCTTT.